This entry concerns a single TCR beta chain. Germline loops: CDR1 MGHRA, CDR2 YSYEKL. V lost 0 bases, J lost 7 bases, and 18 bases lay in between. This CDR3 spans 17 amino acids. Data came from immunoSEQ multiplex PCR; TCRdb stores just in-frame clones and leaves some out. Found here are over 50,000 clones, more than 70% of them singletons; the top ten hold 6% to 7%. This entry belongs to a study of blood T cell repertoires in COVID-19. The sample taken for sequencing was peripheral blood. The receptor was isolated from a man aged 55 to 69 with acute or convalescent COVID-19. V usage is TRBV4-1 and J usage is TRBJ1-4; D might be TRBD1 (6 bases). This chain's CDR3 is CASSQDGGPSVGEKLFF. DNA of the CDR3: TGCGCCAGCAGCCAAGATGGGGGCCCTTCTGTTGGTGAAAAACTGTTTTTT.